These T cell receptor beta chains were read from a single sample in a study of siplizumab effects on memory and regulatory T cells. The data were produced by immunoSEQ multiplex PCR, yet TCRdb's version contains in-frame clones alone and is incomplete. The sample has about 120,000 clones; 80% to 95% are singletons. Input material: non-Treg CD4+ T cells sorted from blood. These receptors all come from a human donor in good health. CDR3s include the opening cysteine and the closing phenylalanine or tryptophan. D genes are given only for firm matches. Where a row states a size, it is once, few, many or the class of an expanded clone; other rows omit it.

NA	NA	TRBV5-4	TRBJ2-3	16	TGTGCCAGCAGCTTGGATACCCCAGGGATGACAGATACGCAGTATTTT	CASSLDTPGMTDTQYF
NA	NA	TRBV9	TRBJ2-3	13	TGTGCCAGCAGCGTAGCTGCCCCAGATACGCAGTATTTT	CASSVAAPDTQYF
once	NA	TRBV18	TRBJ2-5	12	TGTGCCAGCTCACCCGGGGGTGAGACCCAGTACTTC	CASSPGGETQYF
NA	TRBD2	TRBV19	TRBJ2-1	17	TGTGCCAGTAGTATCGGGCGGGGGGCTAGCTCCTACAATGAGCAGTTCTTC	CASSIGRGASSYNEQFF
NA	NA	TRBV19	TRBJ1-3	16	TGTGCCAGTAGTATCATGCAAGGGGCCGGTGGAAACACCATATATTTT	CASSIMQGAGGNTIYF
NA	TRBD1	TRBV4-1	TRBJ1-4	16	TGCGCCAGCAGCCACTCAGACAGGGGGGGGAATGAAAAACTGTTTTTT	CASSHSDRGGNEKLFF
NA	TRBD1	TRBV27	TRBJ2-7	16	TGTGCCAGCAGTTCCCCCCCGGGACAGGGCCCCTACGAGCAGTACTTC	CASSSPPGQGPYEQYF
NA	NA	TRBV19	TRBJ1-1	11	TGTGCCAGTAGTATAGGGCCTGAAGCTTTCTTT	CASSIGPEAFF
NA	NA	TRBV20-1	TRBJ1-2	10	TGCAGTGCTAGGGCCGATGGCTACACCTTC	CSARADGYTF
NA	NA	TRBV5-1	TRBJ1-5	15	TGCGCCAGCAGCTTGGCCGGTCAGGTTAATCAGCCCCAGCATTTT	CASSLAGQVNQPQHF
NA	TRBD1	TRBV7-6	TRBJ2-7	15	TGTGCCAGCAGCTTTAACCGGGACAGGGTAGGGGAGCAGTACTTC	CASSFNRDRVGEQYF
NA	TRBD1	TRBV5-6	TRBJ2-7	14	TGTGCCAGCAGCCTCGGACAGGGGAACTACGAGCAGTACTTC	CASSLGQGNYEQYF
NA	NA	TRBV7-2	TRBJ2-3	12	TGTGCCAGCAGCTCCCAGCGGAATACGCAGTATTTT	CASSSQRNTQYF
NA	TRBD1	TRBV29-1	TRBJ2-2	14	TGCAGCGTCGGGACAGGGGTTTACACCGGGGAGCTGTTTTTT	CSVGTGVYTGELFF
once	NA	TRBV4-2	TRBJ2-1	13	TGTGCCAGCAGCCCGGAGGGTCACAATGAGCAGTTCTTC	CASSPEGHNEQFF
once	NA	TRBV11-3	TRBJ2-1	15	TGTGCCAGCAGCGCCGGGGGATACTCCTACAATGAGCAGTTCTTC	CASSAGGYSYNEQFF
NA	NA	TRBV7-3	TRBJ1-1	16	TGTGCCAGCAGCTCCCGTGCACAGGGTACGAACACTGAAGCTTTCTTT	CASSSRAQGTNTEAFF
NA	NA	TRBV6-5	TRBJ1-2	12	TGTGCCAGCAGTGGCGGACTCGTTGGCTACACCTTC	CASSGGLVGYTF
NA	TRBD2	TRBV5-1	TRBJ2-6	17	TGCGCCAGCAGCTTGGGATCGGGGGGCTCTGGGGCCAACGTCCTGACTTTC	CASSLGSGGSGANVLTF
once	NA	TRBV5-1	TRBJ2-7	12	TGCGCCAGCAGCGCTCAGGGATACGAGCAGTACTTC	CASSAQGYEQYF
NA	NA	TRBV9	TRBJ2-5	14	TGTGCCAGCAGCGTAGCCCCGGAGACGGGGACCCAGTACTTC	CASSVAPETGTQYF
NA	NA	TRBV2	TRBJ2-6	15	TGTGCCAGCATATCTACGGGGCGTGGGGCCAACGTCCTGACTTTC	CASISTGRGANVLTF
NA	NA	TRBV7-9	TRBJ2-3	13	TGTGCCAGCAGCTCGTCAGGGACAGATACGCAGTATTTT	CASSSSGTDTQYF
NA	TRBD1	TRBV19	TRBJ1-6	13	TGTGCCGGAAGGACAGGGGTTAACTCACCCCTCCACTTT	CAGRTGVNSPLHF
NA	NA	TRBV9	TRBJ2-6	16	TGTGCCAGCAGCGTAAGACGGGGGCCCGGGGCCAACGTCCTGACTTTC	CASSVRRGPGANVLTF
NA	NA	TRBV6-6	TRBJ2-5	14	TGTGCCAGCAGTTACTCTTCCATCTATGAGACCCAGTACTTC	CASSYSSIYETQYF
NA	TRBD2	TRBV4-1	TRBJ2-5	16	TGCGCCAGCAGCCAGTCCTCCGGGACTACCCAAGAGACCCAGTACTTC	CASSQSSGTTQETQYF
NA	TRBD2	TRBV5-6	TRBJ2-3	14	TGTGCCAGCAGCAGACTAGCGGGGACAGATACGCAGTATTTT	CASSRLAGTDTQYF
few	TRBD1	TRBV5-4	TRBJ2-4	14	TGTGCCAGCGGGACAGTACTAGCCAAAAACATTCAGTACTTC	CASGTVLAKNIQYF
NA	NA	TRBV28	TRBJ1-1	17	TGTGCCAGCAGTTTATTCGGGACCTTACAGATGAACACTGAAGCTTTCTTT	CASSLFGTLQMNTEAFF
NA	TRBD1	TRBV5-1	TRBJ2-1	16	TGCGCCAGCAGCTCGGGGGGACAGGGGATTTGGAATGAGCAGTTCTTC	CASSSGGQGIWNEQFF
NA	NA	TRBV7-2	TRBJ1-1	13	TGTGCCAGCAGAGTCCCGTCGGGGGTTGAAGCTTTCTTT	CASRVPSGVEAFF
few	NA	TRBV4-3	TRBJ1-4	14	TGCGCCAGCAGCCCTCAGGGTCCTAATGAAAAACTGTTTTTT	CASSPQGPNEKLFF
NA	NA	TRBV7-2	TRBJ1-1	12	TGTGCCAGCAGCGTAGGGTCCACTGAAGCTTTCTTT	CASSVGSTEAFF
once	NA	TRBV18	TRBJ2-2	16	TGTGCCAGCTCACCACCTGGGGGTGACATCGCCGGGGAGCTGTTTTTT	CASSPPGGDIAGELFF
NA	NA	TRBV7-2	TRBJ1-3	14	TGTGCCAGCAGCTTAGGATCCCTTGGAAACACCATATATTTT	CASSLGSLGNTIYF
NA	NA	TRBV28	TRBJ1-5	12	TGTGCCAGCACCCTAATTAATCAGCCCCAGCATTTT	CASTLINQPQHF
NA	NA	TRBV27	TRBJ1-5	14	TGTGCCAGCAGTCTAGAGTTTAGCAATCAGCCCCAGCATTTT	CASSLEFSNQPQHF
NA	NA	TRBV29-1	TRBJ1-1	14	TGCAGCGTTGAAGATCAGGGCAGGAACACTGAAGCTTTCTTT	CSVEDQGRNTEAFF
NA	TRBD1	TRBV19	TRBJ1-6	17	TGTGCCAGTAGTATGACAGGGGGCAGCTCCTATAATTCACCCCTCCACTTT	CASSMTGGSSYNSPLHF
NA	TRBD1	TRBV7-3	TRBJ2-3	14	TGTGCCAGCAGCTTACAGGGGGCTGGAGATACGCAGTATTTT	CASSLQGAGDTQYF
once	TRBD1	TRBV7-2	TRBJ1-5	16	TGTGCCAGCAGCCGCCCGGGACAGGGGAAAAATCAGCCCCAGCATTTT	CASSRPGQGKNQPQHF
NA	TRBD1	TRBV6-1	TRBJ1-2	17	TGTGCCAGCAGTGAAGATCCAACAGGGGGCTCTAACTATGGCTACACCTTC	CASSEDPTGGSNYGYTF
NA	TRBD1	TRBV6-6	TRBJ1-2	14	TGTGCCAGCAGGGGATCGGGACAGGACCATGGCTACACCTTC	CASRGSGQDHGYTF
NA	TRBD2	TRBV5-1	TRBJ2-3	16	TGCGCCAGCAGCCACCCAAGCGGGGACAGCACAGATACGCAGTATTTT	CASSHPSGDSTDTQYF
NA	NA	TRBV7-2	TRBJ2-3	14	TGTGCCAGCAGCACGGACCTTGCCGGCTATACGCAGTATTTT	CASSTDLAGYTQYF
NA	NA	TRBV18	TRBJ1-3	16	TGTGCCAGCTCACCGGCCCCCATTGGTGGCGGAAACACCATATATTTT	CASSPAPIGGGNTIYF
NA	NA	TRBV5-4	TRBJ2-7	13	TGTGCCAGCAGCCGGGATCTCTCCTACGAGCAGTACTTC	CASSRDLSYEQYF
once	NA	TRBV19	TRBJ2-2	13	TGTGCCAGTAGTATAAGAGGGACCGGGGAGCTGTTTTTT	CASSIRGTGELFF